This T cell receptor beta chain was sequenced for a study of siplizumab effects on memory and regulatory T cells. Study-wide results and limits: Naive T cells were seemingly more diverse than memory cells, and major contributions to the alloresponse seemed to be made by them. The average Treg-derived proportion among mappable alloreactive CD4+ clones was 68.8% with siplizumab versus under 35% in controls.

V was clipped by 2 bases and J by 7 bases, with 15 bases between them. This CDR3 comprises 15 residues. Per germline, CDR1 SGDLS and CDR2 YYNGEE. By proportion, this clone is medium-sized. Its antigen is currently unknown. Roughly 10^5 TCR templates underwent assay in each sample. Libraries were prepared by immunoSEQ multiplex PCR; TCRdb keeps only in-frame clonotypes and omits some of them. The table includes fewer than 8,000 clones, around 33% detected once. The cells of the mixed lymphocyte reaction underwent an approximately 6-day coculture at 37°C. Material for sequencing was CFSE-low (dividing) CD8+ T cells sorted from an allogeneic mixed lymphocyte reaction. This receptor was taken from a human donor in good health; the cells came from an allogeneic mixed lymphocyte reaction. This chain connects TRBV9 to TRBJ1-4; D remains unclear. Here the CDR3 reads CASSVSSTLAEKLFF. DNA for the CDR3: TGTGCCAGCAGCGTTTCATCCACGTTGGCTGAAAAACTGTTTTTT.